Listed below are T cell receptor beta chains from one sample, sequenced in a study of blood T cell repertoires in COVID-19. Method: immunoSEQ multiplex PCR; TCRdb's copy keeps in-frame clones and lacks some. Of roughly 230,000 clones detected, around four fifths appear once; the ten largest clones hold around 8.1%. The sample comprised peripheral blood. The receptors come from a man aged 40-49 years with active or convalescent COVID-19. CDR3s include the opening cysteine and the closing phenylalanine or tryptophan. Fields, in order: J gene, V gene, clone size, D gene, CDR3 protein, CDR3 DNA. A D gene is named only where the DNA matches it firmly. Clone size appears in some rows only: once, few, many, or a class for an expanded clone.

TRBJ2-3,TRBV5-4,-,TRBD1,CASRPGTGADTQYF,TGTGCCAGCAGACCCGGGACAGGGGCAGATACGCAGTATTTT
TRBJ2-3,TRBV7-2,-,TRBD2,CASSPLTSGMSTDTQYF,TGTGCCAGCAGCCCCCTTACTAGCGGGATGAGCACAGATACGCAGTATTTT
TRBJ2-1,TRBV30,-,-,CAWSFNNEQFF,TGTGCCTGGAGTTTCAACAATGAGCAGTTCTTC
TRBJ1-3,TRBV28,-,-,CASSLPGTPGNTIYF,TGTGCCAGCAGTCTTCCCGGGACACCGGGAAACACCATATATTTT
TRBJ2-7,TRBV30,-,TRBD2,CAWSVGSGSFEQYF,TGTGCCTGGAGTGTAGGGAGCGGGAGTTTCGAGCAGTACTTC
TRBJ2-1,TRBV2,-,TRBD2,CASSVGTRGVNEQFF,TGTGCCAGCAGTGTAGGGACTAGAGGTGTCAATGAGCAGTTCTTC
TRBJ1-6,TRBV12-5,-,TRBD1,CASGTGQNNSPLHF,TGTGCTAGTGGCACGGGACAGAATAATTCACCCCTCCACTTT
TRBJ1-4,TRBV6-6,few,-,CASSYGGSGPNEKLFF,TGTGCCAGCAGTTACGGGGGGTCCGGACCTAATGAAAAACTGTTTTTT
TRBJ2-2,TRBV5-1,once,-,CASRSGGTRATGELFF,TGCGCCAGCAGATCAGGGGGGACAAGGGCTACCGGGGAGCTGTTTTTT
TRBJ2-1,TRBV2,-,TRBD2,CASRELAGGEQFF,TGTGCCAGCAGAGAGCTAGCGGGGGGTGAGCAGTTCTTC
TRBJ1-6,TRBV6-5,-,-,CASSTRRVLPLHF,TGTGCCAGCAGCACCCGCAGGGTTTTACCCCTCCACTTT
TRBJ1-1,TRBV27,-,TRBD1,CASGGQGENTEAFF,TGTGCCAGCGGGGGACAGGGGGAGAACACTGAAGCTTTCTTT
TRBJ2-7,TRBV19,-,TRBD1,CASPPTPQGAKSNEQYF,TGTGCCAGCCCCCCCACGCCACAGGGGGCGAAGAGTAACGAGCAGTACTTC
TRBJ2-1,TRBV5-1,-,TRBD2,CASSGGLEEDEQFF,TGCGCCAGCAGCGGGGGACTAGAAGAGGATGAGCAGTTCTTC
TRBJ1-3,TRBV6-2/TRBV6-3,-,-,CASSGPTSSSGNTIYF,TGTGCCAGCAGTGGTCCAACTTCGAGCTCTGGAAACACCATATATTTT
TRBJ2-1,TRBV30,-,-,CAWNRGGNNEQFF,TGTGCCTGGAACAGGGGCGGGAACAATGAGCAGTTCTTC
TRBJ2-1,TRBV30,-,TRBD2,CAWKKRDEKFF,TGTGCCTGGAAGAAGCGGGATGAGAAGTTCTTC
TRBJ2-7,TRBV5-6,-,-,CASSSQGGAYEQYF,TGTGCCAGCAGCTCACAGGGGGGGGCTTACGAGCAGTACTTC
TRBJ2-2,TRBV5-4,-,TRBD2,CASSLDLGLAGGNPGELFF,TGTGCCAGCAGCTTGGACTTAGGGCTAGCGGGAGGAAACCCCGGGGAGCTGTTTTTT
TRBJ2-7,TRBV6-5,-,-,CASSPGVLGSYEQYF,TGTGCCAGCAGTCCGGGAGTACTGGGCTCCTACGAGCAGTACTTC
TRBJ1-5,TRBV19,once,-,CASSIGGAFPNQPQHF,TGTGCCAGTAGTATAGGGGGAGCATTTCCCAATCAGCCCCAGCATTTT
TRBJ2-1,TRBV14,-,TRBD1,CASSQWTGGLYNEQFF,TGTGCCAGCAGCCAGTGGACAGGGGGCCTCTACAATGAGCAGTTCTTC
TRBJ1-4,TRBV27,-,TRBD1,CASGRTGSEKLFF,TGTGCCAGCGGAAGGACAGGCTCTGAAAAACTGTTTTTT
TRBJ1-3,TRBV30,-,-,CVLGGGGSGNTIYF,TGTGTCCTAGGAGGCGGTGGCTCTGGAAACACCATATATTTT
TRBJ2-3,TRBV19,-,TRBD1,CASSRHTGGDDLRQYF,TGTGCCAGTAGTAGACACACAGGGGGCGATGATCTCAGGCAGTATTTT
TRBJ2-4,TRBV7-2,-,TRBD1,CASSLDYRGKNIQYF,TGTGCCAGCAGCTTAGATTACAGGGGTAAAAACATTCAGTACTTC
TRBJ2-1,TRBV6-5,-,-,CASGDNEQFF,TGTGCCAGCGGAGACAATGAGCAGTTCTTC
TRBJ2-2,TRBV12-3/TRBV12-4,few,-,CASSLSITGELFF,TGTGCCAGCAGCCTTTCTATCACCGGGGAGCTGTTTTTT
TRBJ2-3,TRBV21-1,few,-,CASNGQGTLYTDTQYF,TGTGCCAGCAACGGACAGGGGACGCTATACACAGATACGCAGTATTTT
TRBJ1-3,TRBV13,-,-,CASSLGTGGNTIYF,TGTGCCAGCAGCTTAGGGACGGGTGGAAACACCATATATTTT
TRBJ2-1,TRBV19,-,TRBD2,CASSPGRGRHNEQFF,TGTGCCAGTAGTCCCGGACGCGGGAGGCACAATGAGCAGTTCTTC
TRBJ2-5,TRBV5-1,-,TRBD1,CASSSTGPQETQYF,TGCGCCAGCAGCTCGACAGGGCCCCAAGAGACCCAGTACTTC
TRBJ2-3,TRBV6-2/TRBV6-3,-,TRBD2,CASSYLGGSFTDTQYF,TGTGCCAGCAGTTATTTGGGGGGGAGTTTCACAGATACGCAGTATTTT
TRBJ1-2,TRBV19,-,TRBD1,CASSLPGDRGPYGYTF,TGTGCCAGTAGCCTTCCCGGGGACAGGGGACCTTATGGCTACACCTTC
TRBJ1-2,TRBV19,-,-,CASSIEQVYGYTF,TGTGCCAGTAGTATTGAACAGGTGTATGGCTACACCTTC